These T cell receptor beta chains were read from a single sample in a study of shared clonotypes between healthy human individuals. Here immunoSEQ multiplex PCR was the method, and the copy in TCRdb shows in-frame clones only, minus some. The data show hundreds of thousands of clones, with around 78% seen just once and around 2% held by the top ten. Source material: memory CD4+ T cells sorted from blood. Source of these receptors: a woman aged 25 to 39 in good health. Both conserved end residues are part of each CDR3. The D gene is left open where the match is weak. Not every row has a clone size; where given, it reads once, few, many or a size class.

cdr3_aa cdr3_nt d_call cdr3_length j_call v_call clone_size
CASSNPDRGLVTEAFF TGTGCCAGCAGCAACCCCGACAGGGGGCTGGTCACTGAAGCTTTCTTT TRBD1 16 TRBJ1-1 TRBV4-2 few
CASSLTGQANQPQHF TGTGCCAGCAGCTTGACGGGACAGGCCAATCAGCCCCAGCATTTT TRBD1 15 TRBJ1-5 TRBV5-6 .
CASSLGGRTKNIQYF TGCGCCAGCAGCTTAGGCGGAAGAACCAAAAACATTCAGTACTTC . 15 TRBJ2-4 TRBV5-1 .
CASSPLDEGVETQYF TGTGCCAGCAGCCCGCTAGATGAGGGGGTGGAGACCCAGTACTTC . 15 TRBJ2-5 TRBV6-1 .
CASSVQGGRENEQYF TGTGCCAGCTCAGTCCAGGGGGGGCGGGAGAACGAGCAGTACTTC . 15 TRBJ2-7 TRBV18 .
CASTAYGYTEAFF TGTGCCAGTACCGCGTATGGTTACACTGAAGCTTTCTTT . 13 TRBJ1-1 TRBV19 many
CASSEALGQGAYEQYF TGTGCCAGCAGTGAAGCTTTGGGACAGGGGGCTTACGAGCAGTACTTC TRBD1 16 TRBJ2-7 TRBV2 few
CASRGYVQETQYF TGTGCCAGCAGGGGTTACGTTCAAGAGACCCAGTACTTC . 13 TRBJ2-5 TRBV6-1 .
CASRFNDAWGANQPQHF TGTGCCAGCAGGTTTAATGACGCGTGGGGCGCAAATCAGCCCCAGCATTTT . 17 TRBJ1-5 TRBV28 .
CASSPDPQPQHF TGTGCCAGCAGTCCTGACCCCCAGCCCCAGCATTTT . 12 TRBJ1-5 TRBV2 .
CAWRGVRTGLYRSGANVLTF TGTGCCTGGAGGGGGGTTAGGACAGGACTTTATCGCTCTGGGGCCAACGTCCTGACTTTC TRBD1 20 TRBJ2-6 TRBV30 .
CASSFFWNTGELFF TGTGCCAGCAGCTTTTTCTGGAACACCGGGGAGCTGTTTTTT . 14 TRBJ2-2 TRBV7-2 .
CASSPGTAYNEQFF TGTGCCAGCAGTCCCGGGACAGCCTACAATGAGCAGTTCTTC TRBD1 14 TRBJ2-1 TRBV6-5 .
CAIREASEQETQYF TGTGCCATCAGGGAGGCCTCAGAGCAAGAGACCCAGTACTTC . 14 TRBJ2-5 TRBV10-3 .
CASSLVGGSSGELFF TGTGCCAGCAGCCTAGTTGGGGGCTCGAGCGGGGAGCTGTTTTTT . 15 TRBJ2-2 TRBV7-8 .
CASSRGLAGTYNEQFF TGTGCCAGCAGCCGGGGACTAGCGGGAACCTACAATGAGCAGTTCTTC TRBD2 16 TRBJ2-1 TRBV7-8 .
CASSLLTYEQYF TGTGCCAGCAGCTTGCTAACCTACGAGCAGTACTTC . 12 TRBJ2-7 TRBV5-6 few
CASSVGTGSSNQPQHF TGCGCCAGCAGCGTCGGGACAGGGAGTAGCAATCAGCCCCAGCATTTT TRBD1 16 TRBJ1-5 TRBV5-1 .
CASSLQGADTQYF TGTGCCAGCAGTCTCCAGGGGGCCGATACGCAGTATTTT TRBD1 13 TRBJ2-3 TRBV7-9 .
CASGTGASYEQYF TGTGCCAGCGGAACGGGAGCATCCTACGAGCAGTACTTC . 13 TRBJ2-7 TRBV6-5 .
CASSFTSGYEQYF TGTGCCAGCAGCTTTACTAGCGGCTACGAGCAGTACTTC TRBD2 13 TRBJ2-7 TRBV7-6 few
CASSPTSGEYNEQFF TGCGCCAGCAGCCCGACTAGCGGAGAATACAATGAGCAGTTCTTC TRBD2 15 TRBJ2-1 TRBV4-1 .
CASSPTVFTEAFF TGTGCCAGCAGCCCCACGGTGTTCACTGAAGCTTTCTTT . 13 TRBJ1-1 TRBV27 .
CASSLAAGELTGELFF TGCGCCAGCAGCTTGGCTGCGGGAGAGCTCACCGGGGAGCTGTTTTTT TRBD2 16 TRBJ2-2 TRBV5-1 .
CAWSVQGGASGSTDTQYF TGTGCCTGGAGTGTACAGGGGGGGGCTAGCGGATCCACAGATACGCAGTATTTT . 18 TRBJ2-3 TRBV30 .
CASSIDTGTGGYNEQFF TGTGCCAGTAGTATAGATACGGGGACAGGGGGCTACAATGAGCAGTTCTTC TRBD1 17 TRBJ2-1 TRBV19 .
CASSQVPRTSEKLFF TGCGCCAGCAGCCAAGTCCCCAGGACAAGTGAAAAACTGTTTTTT . 15 TRBJ1-4 TRBV4-1 .
CASSLVSRGNTIYF TGTGCCAGCAGCTTAGTTTCACGTGGAAACACCATATATTTT . 14 TRBJ1-3 TRBV7-2 .
CASSLGLAGGSSYNEQFF TGTGCCAGCAGCTTGGGACTAGCGGGAGGGAGCTCCTACAATGAGCAGTTCTTC TRBD2 18 TRBJ2-1 TRBV7-9 .
CASSSSGHSYNEQFF TGTGCCAGTAGTTCGAGCGGACACTCCTACAATGAGCAGTTCTTC . 15 TRBJ2-1 TRBV19 .
CASSASRSTGELFF TGTGCCAGCAGTGCCAGCCGAAGCACCGGGGAGCTGTTTTTT . 14 TRBJ2-2 TRBV25-1 .
CASSSDYRSSYNEQFF TGTGCCAGCAGCTCCGACTATCGGAGCTCCTACAATGAGCAGTTCTTC . 16 TRBJ2-1 TRBV11-2 once
CASSSGPPVGEQYF TGTGCCAGCAGCTCCGGACCACCAGTGGGCGAGCAGTACTTC . 14 TRBJ2-7 TRBV11-2 .
CASSKTKGQALEAFF TGTGCCAGTAGTAAGACGAAAGGACAGGCCCTTGAAGCTTTCTTT TRBD1 15 TRBJ1-1 TRBV19 .
CASSPPGEDTGEAFF TGTGCCAGCAGCCCGCCCGGGGAGGATACGGGTGAAGCTTTCTTT . 15 TRBJ1-1 TRBV28 .
CASSVQGRNSYNEQFF TGTGCCAGCAGTGTCCAGGGCCGAAACTCCTACAATGAGCAGTTCTTC . 16 TRBJ2-1 TRBV6-1 few
CASSLFAGVHEQYF TGTGCCAGCAGTTTGTTTGCGGGAGTTCACGAGCAGTACTTC TRBD2 14 TRBJ2-7 TRBV28 .
CASSPGRTVGYTF TGTGCCAGCAGCCCCGGCCGGACGGTTGGCTACACCTTC . 13 TRBJ1-2 TRBV7-9 .
CASSSLDRITYEQYF TGTGCCAGCAGTTCACTGGACAGGATAACCTACGAGCAGTACTTC TRBD1 15 TRBJ2-7 TRBV27 .
CSVIADYEQFF TGCAGCGTTATAGCTGATTATGAGCAGTTCTTC . 11 TRBJ2-1 TRBV29-1 few
CASSEDSGRGYTF TGTGCCAGCAGTGAAGATAGCGGCCGAGGCTACACCTTC . 13 TRBJ1-2 TRBV6-1 few
CASSLVDESTDTQYF TGTGCCAGCAGCTTAGTGGACGAGAGCACAGATACGCAGTATTTT . 15 TRBJ2-3 TRBV7-6 .
CASSEVRSYEQYF TGTGCCAGCAGTGAAGTACGCTCCTACGAGCAGTACTTC . 13 TRBJ2-7 TRBV2 .
CASSPRVLNSHPGETQYF TGTGCCAGCTCACCAAGGGTTCTCAACAGCCATCCTGGGGAGACCCAGTACTTC . 18 TRBJ2-5 TRBV18 .
CASSQGDRDSHEQYF TGTGCCAGCAGCCAAGGGGACAGGGACAGCCACGAGCAGTACTTC TRBD1 15 TRBJ2-7 TRBV4-2 .
CASSRLAIEQFF TGTGCCAGCAGTCGACTAGCGATTGAGCAGTTCTTC TRBD2 12 TRBJ2-1 TRBV2 .
CASSGRAGANYGYTF TGCGCCAGCAGCGGTAGGGCAGGCGCCAACTATGGCTACACCTTC . 15 TRBJ1-2 TRBV5-1 once
CASSFGDGNTIYF TGTGCCAGCAGCTTTGGGGACGGAAACACCATATATTTT . 13 TRBJ1-3 TRBV9 .
CASGLSGSRETQYF TGTGCTAGTGGCCTTAGCGGGTCTAGGGAGACCCAGTACTTC TRBD2 14 TRBJ2-5 TRBV12-5 .
CASSLGHEGNTEAFF TGCGCCAGCAGCTTGGGTCACGAGGGGAACACTGAAGCTTTCTTT . 15 TRBJ1-1 TRBV5-1 .
CASSLGGRRSSSYEQYF TGTGCCAGCAGCTTAGGCGGGCGCAGGTCAAGCTCCTACGAGCAGTACTTC . 17 TRBJ2-7 TRBV7-6 .
CASSFEENTEAFF TGTGCCAGCAGCTTTGAGGAGAACACTGAAGCTTTCTTT . 13 TRBJ1-1 TRBV7-2 .
CASSSRTSGSTDTQYF TGTGCCAGTAGTTCAAGGACTAGCGGGAGCACAGATACGCAGTATTTT TRBD2 16 TRBJ2-3 TRBV19 .
CASSPPGTDGNTIYF TGTGCCAGCAGTCCCCCCGGGACAGATGGAAACACCATATATTTT TRBD1 15 TRBJ1-3 TRBV28 .